This entry describes one T cell receptor (beta chain). As it was prepared, the TCRbeta library received unique molecular identifiers. TCRdb re-derived calls from the PCR reads in MiXCR, one entry per CDR3 protein. The sample records 490,000 or so distinct CDR3 sequences, about 12% being singletons. The data derive from a study of T-cell reconstitution after alpha-beta-depleted transplantation in children. V was cut by 0 bases and J by 13 bases, with 8 bases left in between. CDR3 size: 12 residues. Per the germline V gene, CDR1 is SGHDT and CDR2 is YYEEEE. This sequence was found in a human donor who donated a stem cell graft to a child with combined immunodeficiency. The chain combines TRBV5-6 with TRBJ1-6, with D unclear. Sequenced material: PBMCs from the stem cell graft donor, taken from the stem cell graft. The CDR3 bases are TGTGCCAGCAGCTTGGCGAGCGACCCCCTCCACTTT. Its translation: CASSLASDPLHF.